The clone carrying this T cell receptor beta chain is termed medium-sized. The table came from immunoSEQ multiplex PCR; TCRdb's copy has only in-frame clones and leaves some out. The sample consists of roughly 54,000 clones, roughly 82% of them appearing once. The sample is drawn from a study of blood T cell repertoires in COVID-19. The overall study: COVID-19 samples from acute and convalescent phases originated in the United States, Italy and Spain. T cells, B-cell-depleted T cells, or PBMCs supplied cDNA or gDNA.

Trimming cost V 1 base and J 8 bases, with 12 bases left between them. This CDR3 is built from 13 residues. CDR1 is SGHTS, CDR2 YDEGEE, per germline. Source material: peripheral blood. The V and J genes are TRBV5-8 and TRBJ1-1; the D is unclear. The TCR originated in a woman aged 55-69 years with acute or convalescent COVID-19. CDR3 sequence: CASSLWSSGEAFF. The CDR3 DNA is TGTGCCAGCAGCTTGTGGTCCAGCGGAGAAGCTTTCTTT.